This TCR beta chain comes out of a study of chemoradiotherapy in HPV16-positive cancers (dated by TCRdb to 2022 to 2024). A note on the overall study: Using functional T-cell assays on cells from a couple of HPV16-positive patients, the researchers defined candidate HPV-specific T-cell clones and common TCR motifs. The study asked whether T-cell immunity against the HPV oncoproteins E6 and E7 changes during chemoradiotherapy and whether it affects survival. The candidate HPV-specific TCRs and motifs were subsequently tracked in TCR repertoires obtained from some 90 patients with HPV-related cancers. Study-wide conclusions, independent of this receptor: Only a couple of HPV16-positive patients were used to derive the functional definition of HPV-specific T cells, and the survival association was reported for HPV16-positive patients. Expansion of candidate HPV-specific clones and E7-related TCR motifs was observed in the tumor microenvironment during treatment, whereas no such expansion was observed for non-HPV-specific T cells. Improved recurrence-free survival in HPV16-positive patients was associated with expansion of HPV-responsive T cells during chemoradiotherapy.

A remark on this clone: Its antigen is still unknown. There are no base qualities to consult, and no much larger clone falls within one base.

Libraries were prepared through the immunoSEQ multiplex PCR assay. TCRdb's version of the immuneACCESS table is confined to in-frame rearrangements and falls short of the full clone set. An unresolved V gene accounts for under half of the shortfall where checked; the remainder is of unknown origin. The sample table contains 25,000 to 30,000 clones; only one count was recorded for roughly nine tenths of them. The ten largest clones take up 20% to 25% of the sample. Because repertoires were sampled repeatedly during chemoradiotherapy, clonal expansion in the tumor microenvironment could be followed. The CDR3 runs 12 residues from the cysteine to the phenylalanine. Only the CDR3 portion is preserved as DNA: 36 bases, with reading frame beginning at the first base. A distance of 8 bases separates the germline ends of V and J, which lose 3 bases and 11 bases respectively. Taken from the germline V gene, the CDR1 and CDR2 loops are MNHNS and SASEGT.

This sequence originates from a human donor with HPV-associated anogenital cancer. The sequence links TRBV6-1 to TRBJ1-6, with an unclear D gene assignment. The specimen comprised blood, sampled from a patient who underwent chemoradiotherapy. CDR3 sequence: CASSDTWPPLHF. The nucleotides read TGTGCCAGCAGTGATACGTGGCCACCCCTCCACTTT.